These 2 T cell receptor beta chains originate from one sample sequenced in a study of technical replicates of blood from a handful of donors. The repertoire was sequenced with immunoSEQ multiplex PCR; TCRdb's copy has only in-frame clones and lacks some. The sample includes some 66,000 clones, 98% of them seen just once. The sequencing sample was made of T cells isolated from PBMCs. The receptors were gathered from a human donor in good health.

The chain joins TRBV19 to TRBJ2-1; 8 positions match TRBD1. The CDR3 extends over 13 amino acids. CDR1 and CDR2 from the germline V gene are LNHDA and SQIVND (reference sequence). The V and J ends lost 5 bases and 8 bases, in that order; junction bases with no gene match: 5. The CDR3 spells CASSPGQGYEQFF. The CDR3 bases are TGTGCCAGTAGTCCCGGACAGGGATATGAGCAGTTCTTC. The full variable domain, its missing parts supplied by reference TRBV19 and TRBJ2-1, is DGGITQSPKYLFRKEGQNVTLSCEQNLNHDAMYWYRQDPGQGLRLIYYSQIVNDFQKGDIAEGYSVSREKKESFPLTVTSAQKNPTAFYLCASSPGQGYEQFFGPGTRLTVL.

The CDR3 DNA sequence: TGTGCCAGCAGCTATAAGACTAGCGGGATTTGGAATGAGCAGTTCTTC. This encodes CASSYKTSGIWNEQFF. The chain recombines TRBV7-2 with TRBJ2-1; 11 bases fit TRBD2. Looked up from germline, CDR1 is SGHTA and CDR2 is FQGNSA. V trimming: 4 bases; J trimming: 7 bases; junction bases outside the gene matches: 9. The CDR3 runs 16 residues.